Listed here are 9 T cell receptor beta chains from one sample, sequenced in a study of preoperative IRX-2 immunotherapy in early breast cancer. The assay was immunoSEQ multiplex PCR, and TCRdb's table has in-frame clones only and misses some. This table holds about 98,000 clones, 86% found once. Treatment described: preoperative locoregional IRX-2 cytokine immunotherapy. The specimen comprised tumor tissue, sampled after IRX-2 immunotherapy. These TCRs come from a human donor with breast cancer.

The J gene is TRBJ2-7, the V gene TRBV10-3; possibly TRBD2 for D (5 bases). Trimming cost V 0 bases and J 6 bases, with 9 bases left between them. Germline V gene data show CDR1 as ENHRY and CDR2 as SYGVKD. CDR3 length equals 13 residues. CDR3 nucleotides: TGTGCCATCAGTGAGTCGTTGGACTCCGAGCAGTACTTC. Encoded protein: CAISESLDSEQYF.

The chain links TRBV18 to TRBJ1-1; D remains ambiguous. The germline CDR1 and CDR2 sequences are KGHSH and LQKENI. Deletions cut 8 bases from V and 2 bases from J, with 12 bases between. The CDR3 loop spans 13 amino acids. The CDR3, as DNA: TGTGCCAGCCAAATCAGAGCCAACACTGAAGCTTTCTTT. Its translation is CASQIRANTEAFF.

The CDR3: CASSYISGDTEAFF. The CDR3 DNA sequence: TGTGCCAGCAGTTACATTTCAGGGGACACTGAAGCTTTCTTT. The V call is TRBV6-8, the J call TRBJ1-1; TRBD1 might be the D (6 bases). Trimming shortened V by 2 bases and J by 3 bases, and 10 bases separated the two germline ends. The germline V gene encodes CDR1 MNHGY and CDR2 SAAAGT. The CDR3 spans 14 residues.

This clone was picked up a small number of times. The V call is TRBV6-8, the J call TRBJ2-5, with 8 bases lining up with TRBD1. CDR1 MNHGY and CDR2 SAAAGT come from the germline V gene. The CDR3 contains 13 residues. V dropped 5 bases and J dropped 7; count of bases not matched to a gene: 6. This chain's CDR3 is CASSIQGGATQYF. For the CDR3, the DNA is TGTGCCAGCAGTATACAGGGGGGAGCGACCCAGTACTTC.

The chain uses TRBV22-1 and TRBJ2-5; TRBD1 was called by the table and not checked on the DNA. TRBV22-1 is a pseudogene. This CDR3 contains 16 residues. The CDR3 spells CATSDRDGTGKETQYF. In DNA, the CDR3 is TGTGCCACCAGTGACCGGGACGGGACAGGGAAAGAGACCCAGTACTTC.

The chain joins TRBV19 to TRBJ2-1; weak D call: TRBD2 (6 bases). CDR1 and CDR2 (germline): LNHDA, SQIVND (reference sequence). This CDR3 region has 15 residues. Trimming took 5 bases from V and 3 from J, leaving 14 bases between them. The DNA for the CDR3 is TGTGCCAGTAGTCCCCAGCGGGTGGGCTACAATGAGCAGTTCTTC. The encoded protein is CASSPQRVGYNEQFF.

The chain uses TRBV19 and TRBJ1-2; D is uncertain. Trimming cost V 3 bases and J 8 bases, with 10 bases left between them. Germline V gene sequence: CDR1 LNHDA, CDR2 SQIVND (reference sequence). The CDR3 length is 12 residues. CDR3 protein: CASSITDGGYTF. The CDR3 DNA reads TGTGCCAGTAGTATCACAGACGGAGGCTACACCTTC.

This chain joins TRBV10-1 and TRBJ2-7, with D tentatively TRBD2 (6 bases). Deletions cut 3 bases from V and 2 bases from J, with 14 bases between. From germline, CDR1 is WNHNN and CDR2 SYGVQD (reference sequence). This CDR3 spans 15 amino acids. The CDR3 region has the DNA TGCGCCAGCAGTGAAGGCGGGGCAGGGCCCTACGAGCAGTACTTC. This translates into CASSEGGAGPYEQYF.

This sequence joins TRBV28 and TRBJ2-7; D remains ambiguous. Germline lookup yields CDR1 MDHEN and CDR2 SYDVKM. The CDR3 has 12 amino acids. V was clipped by 3 bases and J by 4 bases, with 7 bases between them. The CDR3 region has the DNA TGTGCCAGCAGTTTGGCCGGGTACGAGCAGTACTTC. It codes for CASSLAGYEQYF.